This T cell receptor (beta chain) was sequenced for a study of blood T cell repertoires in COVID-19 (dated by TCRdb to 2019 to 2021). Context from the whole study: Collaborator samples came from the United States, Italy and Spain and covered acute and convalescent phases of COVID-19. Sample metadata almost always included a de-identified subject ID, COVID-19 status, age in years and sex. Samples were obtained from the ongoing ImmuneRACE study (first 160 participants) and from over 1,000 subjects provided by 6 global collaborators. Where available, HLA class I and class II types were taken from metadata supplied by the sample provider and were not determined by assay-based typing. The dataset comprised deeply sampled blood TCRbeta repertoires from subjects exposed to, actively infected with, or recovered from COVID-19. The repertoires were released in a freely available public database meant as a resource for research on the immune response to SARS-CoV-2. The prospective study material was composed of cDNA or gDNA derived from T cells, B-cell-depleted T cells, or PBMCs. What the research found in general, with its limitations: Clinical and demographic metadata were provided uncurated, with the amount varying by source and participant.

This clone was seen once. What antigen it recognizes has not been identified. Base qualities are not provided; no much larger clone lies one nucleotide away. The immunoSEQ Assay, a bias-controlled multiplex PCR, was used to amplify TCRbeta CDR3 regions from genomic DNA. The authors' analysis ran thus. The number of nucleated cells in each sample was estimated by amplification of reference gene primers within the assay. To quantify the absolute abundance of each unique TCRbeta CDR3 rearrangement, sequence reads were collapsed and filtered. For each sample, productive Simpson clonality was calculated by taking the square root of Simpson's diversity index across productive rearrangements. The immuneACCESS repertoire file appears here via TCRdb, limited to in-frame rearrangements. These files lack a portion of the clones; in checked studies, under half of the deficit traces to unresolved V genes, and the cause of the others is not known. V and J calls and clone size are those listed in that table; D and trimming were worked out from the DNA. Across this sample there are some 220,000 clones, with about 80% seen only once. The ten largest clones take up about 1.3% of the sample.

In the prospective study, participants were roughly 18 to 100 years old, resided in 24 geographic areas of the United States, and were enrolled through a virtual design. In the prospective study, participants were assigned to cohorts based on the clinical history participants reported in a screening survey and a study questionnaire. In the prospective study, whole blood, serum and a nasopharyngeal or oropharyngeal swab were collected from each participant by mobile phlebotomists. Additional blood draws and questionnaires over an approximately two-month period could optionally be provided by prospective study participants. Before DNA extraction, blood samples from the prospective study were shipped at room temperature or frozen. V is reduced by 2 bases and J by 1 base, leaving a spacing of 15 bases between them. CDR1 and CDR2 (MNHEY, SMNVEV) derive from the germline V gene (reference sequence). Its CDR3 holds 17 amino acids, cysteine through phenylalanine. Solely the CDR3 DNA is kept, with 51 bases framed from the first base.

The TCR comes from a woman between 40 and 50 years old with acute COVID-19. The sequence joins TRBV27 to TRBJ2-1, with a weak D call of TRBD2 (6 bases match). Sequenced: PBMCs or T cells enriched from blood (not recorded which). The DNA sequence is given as TGTGCCAGCAGTTTAGGGGGAGGAATCCTTTCCTACAATGAGCAGTTCTTC. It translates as CASSLGGGILSYNEQFF.